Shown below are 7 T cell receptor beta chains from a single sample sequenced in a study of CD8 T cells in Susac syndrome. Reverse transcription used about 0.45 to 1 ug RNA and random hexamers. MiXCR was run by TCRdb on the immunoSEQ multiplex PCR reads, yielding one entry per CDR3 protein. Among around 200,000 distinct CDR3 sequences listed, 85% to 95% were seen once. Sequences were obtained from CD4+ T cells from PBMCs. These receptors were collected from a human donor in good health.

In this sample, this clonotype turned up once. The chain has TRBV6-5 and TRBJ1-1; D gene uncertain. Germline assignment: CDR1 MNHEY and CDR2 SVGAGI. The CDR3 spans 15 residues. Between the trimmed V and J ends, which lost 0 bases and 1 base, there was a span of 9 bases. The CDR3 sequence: CASSYSTDRNTEAFF. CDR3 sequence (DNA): TGTGCCAGCAGTTACTCTACAGACCGGAACACTGAAGCTTTCTTT.

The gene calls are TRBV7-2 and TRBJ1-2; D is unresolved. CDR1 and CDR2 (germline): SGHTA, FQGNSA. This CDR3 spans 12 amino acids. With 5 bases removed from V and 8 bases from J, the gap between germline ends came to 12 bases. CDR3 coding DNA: TGTGCCAGCAGCCTCGACTCGGCAGGCTACACCTTC. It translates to CASSLDSAGYTF. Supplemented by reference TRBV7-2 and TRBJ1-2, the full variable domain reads GAGVSQSPSNKVTEKGKDVELRCDPISGHTALYWYRQSLGQGLEFLIYFQGNSAPDKSGLPSDRFSAERTGGSVSTLTIQRTQQEDSAVYLCASSLDSAGYTFGSGTRLTVV.

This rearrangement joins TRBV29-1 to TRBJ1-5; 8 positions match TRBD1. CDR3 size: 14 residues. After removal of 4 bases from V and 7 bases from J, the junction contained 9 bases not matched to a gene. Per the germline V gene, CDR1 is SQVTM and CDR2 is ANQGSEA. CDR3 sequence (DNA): TGCAGCGTTGCGGGACAGGAAGTTGGGCAGCCCCAGCATTTT. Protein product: CSVAGQEVGQPQHF.

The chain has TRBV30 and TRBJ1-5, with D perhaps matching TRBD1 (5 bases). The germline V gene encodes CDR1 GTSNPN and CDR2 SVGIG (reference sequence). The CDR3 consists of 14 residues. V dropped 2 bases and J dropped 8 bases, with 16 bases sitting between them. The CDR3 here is CAWSLDGTGKPQHF. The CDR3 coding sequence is TGTGCCTGGAGTTTGGATGGGACGGGGAAGCCCCAGCATTTT.

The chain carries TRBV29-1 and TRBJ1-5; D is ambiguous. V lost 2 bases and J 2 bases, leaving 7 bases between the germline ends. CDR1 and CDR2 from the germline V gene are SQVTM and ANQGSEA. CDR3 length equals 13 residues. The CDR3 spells CSVETQGNQPQHF. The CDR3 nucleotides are TGCAGCGTTGAAACTCAGGGCAATCAGCCCCAGCATTTT.

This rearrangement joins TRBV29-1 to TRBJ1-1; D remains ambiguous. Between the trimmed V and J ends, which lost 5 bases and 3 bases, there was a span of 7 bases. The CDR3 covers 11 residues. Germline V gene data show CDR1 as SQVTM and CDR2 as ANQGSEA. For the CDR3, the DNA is TGCAGCGTTTCCGTATACACTGAAGCTTTCTTT. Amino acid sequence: CSVSVYTEAFF.

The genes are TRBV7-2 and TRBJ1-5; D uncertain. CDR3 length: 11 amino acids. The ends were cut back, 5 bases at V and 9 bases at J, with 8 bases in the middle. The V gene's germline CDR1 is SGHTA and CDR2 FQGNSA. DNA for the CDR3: TGTGCCAGCAGCGACGGTGGGCCCCAGCATTTT. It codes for CASSDGGPQHF.